Following are 13 T cell receptor beta chains from one sample sequenced in a study of graft-versus-host responses after intestinal transplantation (dated by TCRdb to about 2021). Reading the label with the study, this specimen's time point is: cells obtained before transplantation from donor or recipient. Their target antigens are unknown. The library relied on the immunoSEQ multiplex PCR assay. Entries here come from immuneACCESS through TCRdb and include only in-frame sequences with V and J called. Some clones fail to appear in such tables; in the studies checked, an unresolved V gene covers under half of the shortfall, and the cause of the remainder is unknown. This sample gives some 96,000 clones in total; about 90% of them show up just once. Jointly, the top ten make up about 0.93% of the sample. The sequences come from unstimulated CD4+ T cells sorted from spleen or lymph node cells, collected before transplant. The receptors come from a human donor who was the organ donor for an intestinal transplant.

V and J are TRBV4-1 and TRBJ2-7; tentative D call: TRBD1 (5 bases). The V and J ends lost 4 bases and 5 bases respectively, with 15 bases between them. The germline V gene has CDR1 MGHRA and CDR2 YSYEKL. CDR3 size: 14 residues. In nucleotides, the CDR3 is TGCGCCAGCAGCCTCTGGGGCCTGGGCGACGAGCAGTACTTC. This encodes CASSLWGLGDEQYF.

V gene TRBV19 combines with J gene TRBJ1-3; D may be TRBD1 (6 bases). CDR1 LNHDA and CDR2 SQIVND come from the germline V gene (reference sequence). CDR3 size: 17 residues. The V end was cut by 3 bases, the J end by 1 base, with 16 bases between. The CDR3 region is CASSILSGTRSGNTIYF. CDR3 DNA: TGTGCCAGTAGTATCTTGTCCGGGACACGGTCTGGAAACACCATATATTTT.

The V gene is TRBV5-6, the J gene TRBJ2-1; D not resolved. The CDR3 has 11 amino acids. V dropped 4 bases and J dropped 5 bases, with 4 bases sitting between them. From germline, CDR1 is SGHDT and CDR2 YYEEEE. Here the CDR3 DNA reads TGTGCCAGCAGCCTAGACAATGAGCAGTTCTTC. Amino acids: CASSLDNEQFF.

This clone was counted many times. The V gene is TRBV7-2, the J gene TRBJ1-2; D call uncertain. The CDR3 covers 13 residues. Trimming removed 1 base from V and 8 bases from J, with 11 bases in between. Germline-derived CDR1 and CDR2 are SGHTA and FQGNSA. The CDR3 DNA reads as TGTGCCAGCAGCTTAGTGAGTGAAGGGGGCTACACCTTC. Translated: CASSLVSEGGYTF.

The chain employs TRBV5-1 and TRBJ2-7, with unresolved D. The germline gives CDR1 SGHRS, CDR2 YFSETQ. Trimming took off 1 base at V and 3 bases at J, with 11 bases between the two ends. The CDR3 contains 14 residues. The CDR3 coding sequence is TGCGCCAGCAGCTTGTTAACCCTGAACTACGAGCAGTACTTC. Translation gives CASSLLTLNYEQYF.

The rearrangement links TRBV30 to TRBJ1-5; D not certain. The CDR3 is made up of 13 amino acids. Trimming cost V 5 bases and J 0 bases, with 8 bases left between them. Per germline, CDR1 GTSNPN and CDR2 SVGIG (reference sequence). The CDR3 coding sequence is TGTGCCTGGTCTGGTCATAGCAATCAGCCCCAGCATTTT. Amino acids: CAWSGHSNQPQHF.

This rearrangement joins TRBV9 to TRBJ2-1, with D unclear. The CDR3 consists of 15 residues. With 0 bases removed from V and 0 bases from J, the gap between germline ends came to 7 bases. The V gene's germline CDR1 is SGDLS and CDR2 YYNGEE. CDR3 sequence reads: CASSVDTSSYNEQFF. CDR3 nucleotides: TGTGCCAGCAGCGTAGACACCAGCTCCTACAATGAGCAGTTCTTC.

The chain is built from TRBV6-1 and TRBJ1-5, with D possibly being TRBD1 (6 bases). Trimming took off 4 bases at V and 5 bases at J, with 9 bases between the two ends. The germline V gene encodes CDR1 MNHNS and CDR2 SASEGT. The CDR3 runs 13 residues. The CDR3 coding sequence is TGTGCCAGCAGTGCCAACAGGGATCAGCCCCAGCATTTT. Protein sequence: CASSANRDQPQHF.

As regards this clone: The junction shows a germline mismatch at one end, possibly a read error. The V call is TRBV23-1, the J call TRBJ2-7; 7 nucleotides line up with TRBD1. TRBV23-1 is an open reading frame, and its role is uncertain. The CDR3 runs 15 residues. CDR3 DNA sequence: TGCGCCACCAGTCCTCCGGGACAGCTGACCTACGAGCAGTACTTC. Its protein product is CATSPPGQLTYEQYF.

The rearrangement joins TRBV14 to TRBJ2-3, with D perhaps matching TRBD1 (6 bases). The germline gives CDR1 SGHDN, CDR2 FVKESK. The CDR3 consists of 17 residues. With 4 bases removed from V and 6 bases from J, the gap between germline ends came to 23 bases. The CDR3 region has the DNA TGTGCCAGCAGCCCAAGGGACACACAAAGACCCTTGGATACGCAGTATTTT. Its protein is CASSPRDTQRPLDTQYF.

The chain carries TRBV30 and TRBJ2-5; D is perhaps TRBD1 (5 bases). The CDR3 loop spans 13 amino acids. Germline V CDR1 and CDR2: GTSNPN, SVGIG (reference sequence). V was clipped by 0 bases and J by 5 bases, with 10 bases between them. The CDR3 coding sequence is TGTGCCTGGAGTGTATCAGGGCGGGAGACCCAGTACTTC. Encoded protein: CAWSVSGRETQYF. Full variable domain (remainder filled in from reference TRBV30 and TRBJ2-5): SQTIHQWPATLVQPVGSPLSLECTVEGTSNPNLYWYRQAAGRGLQLLFYSVGIGQISSEVPQNLSASRPQDRQFILSSKKLLLSDSGFYLCAWSVSGRETQYFGPGTRLLVL.

The genes are TRBV7-2 and TRBJ2-3, with D uncertain. V lost 0 bases to trimming and J lost 4 bases, with 17 bases between them. The CDR3 consists of 17 residues. Germline CDR1 reads SGHTA; CDR2 reads FQGNSA. CDR3 protein: CASSLALASTTPDTQYF. CDR3 DNA sequence: TGTGCCAGCAGCTTAGCGCTTGCCTCGACCACACCAGATACGCAGTATTTT.

This chain joins TRBV5-1 and TRBJ2-3; D is unresolved. Trimming removed 0 bases at V and 2 bases at J, with 7 bases between. The CDR3 runs to 14 residues. Germline V gene lookup returns CDR1 SGHRS and CDR2 YFSETQ. CDR3 sequence (DNA): TGCGCCAGCAGCTTGGGGGTCCTCACAGATACGCAGTATTTT. It codes for CASSLGVLTDTQYF. Complete variable domain (other parts from reference TRBV5-1 and TRBJ2-3): KAGVTQTPRYLIKTRGQQVTLSCSPISGHRSVSWYQQTPGQGLQFLFEYFSETQRNKGNFPGRFSGRQFSNSRSEMNVSTLELGDSALYLCASSLGVLTDTQYFGPGTRLTVL.